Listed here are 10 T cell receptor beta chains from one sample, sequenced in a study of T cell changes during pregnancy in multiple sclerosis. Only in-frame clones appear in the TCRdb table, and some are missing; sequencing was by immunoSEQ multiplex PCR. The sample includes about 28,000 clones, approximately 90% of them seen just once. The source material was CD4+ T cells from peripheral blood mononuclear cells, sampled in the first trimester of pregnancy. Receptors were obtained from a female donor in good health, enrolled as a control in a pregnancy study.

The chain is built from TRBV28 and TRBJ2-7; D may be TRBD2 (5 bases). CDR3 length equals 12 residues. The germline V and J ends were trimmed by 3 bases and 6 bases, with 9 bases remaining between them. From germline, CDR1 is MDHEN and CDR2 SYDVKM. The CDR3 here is CASSFRTGEQYF. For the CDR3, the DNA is TGTGCCAGCAGTTTCCGGACTGGCGAGCAGTACTTC. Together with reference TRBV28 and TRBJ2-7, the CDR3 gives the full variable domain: DVKVTQSSRYLVKRTGEKVFLECVQDMDHENMFWYRQDPGLGLRLIYFSYDVKMKEKGDIPEGYSVSREKKERFSLILESASTNQTSMYLCASSFRTGEQYFGPGTRLTVT.

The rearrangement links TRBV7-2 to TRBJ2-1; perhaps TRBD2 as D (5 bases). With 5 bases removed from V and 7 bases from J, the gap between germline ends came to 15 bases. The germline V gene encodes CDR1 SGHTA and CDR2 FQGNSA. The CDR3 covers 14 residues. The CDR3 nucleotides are TGTGCCAGCAGCCTAAGTAGGGAGCAAAATGAGCAGTTCTTC. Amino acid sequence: CASSLSREQNEQFF.

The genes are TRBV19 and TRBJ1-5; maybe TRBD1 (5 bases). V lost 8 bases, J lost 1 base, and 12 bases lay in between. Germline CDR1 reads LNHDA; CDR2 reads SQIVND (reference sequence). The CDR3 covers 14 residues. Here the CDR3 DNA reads TGTGCCAGTTCCCAGGGATGGAGCAATCAGCCCCAGCATTTT. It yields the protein CASSQGWSNQPQHF. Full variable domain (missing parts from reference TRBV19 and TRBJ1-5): DGGITQSPKYLFRKEGQNVTLSCEQNLNHDAMYWYRQDPGQGLRLIYYSQIVNDFQKGDIAEGYSVSREKKESFPLTVTSAQKNPTAFYLCASSQGWSNQPQHFGDGTRLSIL.

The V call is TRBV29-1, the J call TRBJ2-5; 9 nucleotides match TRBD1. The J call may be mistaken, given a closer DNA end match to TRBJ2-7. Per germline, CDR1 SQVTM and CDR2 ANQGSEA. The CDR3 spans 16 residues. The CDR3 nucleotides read TGCAGCGTTGGGGCCGGGACAGGGATCGTAGCGGGCGAGCAGTACTTC. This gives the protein CSVGAGTGIVAGEQYF.

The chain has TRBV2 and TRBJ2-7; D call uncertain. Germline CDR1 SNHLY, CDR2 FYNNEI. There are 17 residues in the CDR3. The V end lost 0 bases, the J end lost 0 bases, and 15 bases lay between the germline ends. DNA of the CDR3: TGTGCCAGCAGTGAAGCATCCCTAGGAAGGCGCTCCTACGAGCAGTACTTC. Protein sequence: CASSEASLGRRSYEQYF.

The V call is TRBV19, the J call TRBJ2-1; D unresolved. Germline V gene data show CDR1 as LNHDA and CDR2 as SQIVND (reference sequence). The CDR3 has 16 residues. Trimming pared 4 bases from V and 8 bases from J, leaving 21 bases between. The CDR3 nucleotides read TGTGCCAGTAGTACCCTCGGGTCGACCAGTCGCCATGAGCAGTTCTTC. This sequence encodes CASSTLGSTSRHEQFF.

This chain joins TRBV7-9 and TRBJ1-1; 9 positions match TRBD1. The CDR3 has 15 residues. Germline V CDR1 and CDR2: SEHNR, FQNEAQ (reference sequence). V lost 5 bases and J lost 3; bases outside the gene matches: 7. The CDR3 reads CASSNTGGWDTEAFF. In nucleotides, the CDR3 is TGTGCCAGCAGCAATACAGGGGGCTGGGACACTGAAGCTTTCTTT.

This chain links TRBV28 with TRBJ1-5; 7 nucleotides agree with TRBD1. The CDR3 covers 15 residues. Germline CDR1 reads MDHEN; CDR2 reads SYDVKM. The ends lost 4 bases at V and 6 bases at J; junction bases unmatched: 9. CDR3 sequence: CASSSTRGFAQPQHF. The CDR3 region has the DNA TGTGCCAGCAGTTCTACCAGGGGGTTTGCTCAGCCCCAGCATTTT.

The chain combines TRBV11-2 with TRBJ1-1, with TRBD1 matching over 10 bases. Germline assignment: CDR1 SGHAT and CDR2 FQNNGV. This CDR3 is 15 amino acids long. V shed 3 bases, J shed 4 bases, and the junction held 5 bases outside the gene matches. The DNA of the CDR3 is TGTGCCAGCAGCTTTCGACAGGGGGCCAGCACTGAAGCTTTCTTT. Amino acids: CASSFRQGASTEAFF.

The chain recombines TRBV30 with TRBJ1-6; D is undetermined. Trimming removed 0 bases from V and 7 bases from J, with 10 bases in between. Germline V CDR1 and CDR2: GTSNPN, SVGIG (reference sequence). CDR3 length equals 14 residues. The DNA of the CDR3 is TGTGCCTGGAGTGTTATACACCGCAATTCACCCCTCCACTTT. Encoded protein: CAWSVIHRNSPLHF.